A single sample gave rise to the 11 T cell receptor beta chains below, sequenced in a study of blood T cell repertoires in COVID-19. Generated by immunoSEQ multiplex PCR, the TCRdb table keeps only in-frame clones and is missing some. Altogether tens of thousands of clones are present, around 90% being singletons, with the ten largest covering less than 7%. The sequencing sample was made of peripheral blood. These receptors all come from a woman aged 80 or over with acute or convalescent COVID-19.

V is TRBV12-3 or TRBV12-4 and J is TRBJ1-4; D remains unclear. This CDR3 contains 12 residues. V shed 3 bases and J shed 13 bases, with 12 bases lying between them. The CDR3 DNA reads TGTGCCAGCAGTTTTGAACAGATGGCACTGTTTTTT. Residues: CASSFEQMALFF.

The chain uses TRBV3-1 (or the pseudogene TRBV3-2) and TRBJ2-2, with D possibly being TRBD1 (5 bases). The CDR3 runs to 15 residues. The V gene's germline CDR1 is LGHDT and CDR2 YNNKEL (reference sequence). With 5 bases removed from V and 4 bases from J, the gap between germline ends came to 14 bases. In DNA form, the CDR3 reads TGTGCCAGCAGCGATAGGAAAAGGGGCACCGGGGAGCTGTTTTTT. It translates to CASSDRKRGTGELFF.

The gene calls are TRBV5-1 and TRBJ2-5; D perhaps matches TRBD2 (5 bases). Germline V CDR1 and CDR2: SGHRS, YFSETQ. The CDR3 consists of 13 residues. Trimming cost V 4 bases and J 7 bases, with 14 bases left between them. Here the CDR3 DNA reads TGCGCCAGCAGCCTTGCAGAGGGTGGGACCCAGTACTTC. This gives the protein CASSLAEGGTQYF.

The rearrangement joins TRBV18 to TRBJ2-1, with 8 nucleotides matching TRBD2. There are 16 residues in the CDR3. The germline V gene encodes CDR1 KGHSH and CDR2 LQKENI. The V segment lost 0 bases and the J segment 3 bases; nucleotides outside the gene matches: 4. The CDR3 spells CASSPPRSGGYNEQFF. Written as DNA, the CDR3 is TGTGCCAGCTCACCACCTCGAAGCGGGGGCTACAATGAGCAGTTCTTC.

This clone came up once. V and J are TRBV19 and TRBJ1-2, with TRBD1 matching over 11 bases. Germline V lookup: CDR1 LNHDA, CDR2 SQIVND (reference sequence). CDR3 size: 15 residues. Trimming cost V 6 bases and J 2 bases; bases outside gene matches: 5. Here the CDR3 DNA reads TGTGCCAGTAGCCAGGGACAGGGGGAGAACTATGGCTACACCTTC. It codes for CASSQGQGENYGYTF.

This chain uses TRBV6-5 with TRBJ1-4; weak D call: TRBD1 (5 bases). The CDR3 spans 15 residues. Germline CDR1 reads MNHEY; CDR2 reads SVGAGI. V lost 7 bases, J lost 4 bases, and 16 bases lay in between. For the CDR3, the DNA is TGTGCCAGCAAGGAGGGGCAGGCTCGTAATGAAAAACTGTTTTTT. This encodes CASKEGQARNEKLFF.

The chain carries TRBV7-9 and TRBJ1-1; perhaps TRBD1 as D (6 bases). The CDR3 sequence is 14 residues long. In germline, CDR1 is SEHNR, CDR2 FQNEAQ (reference sequence). Trimming took 6 bases from V and 1 from J, leaving 12 bases between them. The CDR3 loop reads CASRSDRRNTEAFF. CDR3 nucleotides: TGTGCCAGCAGATCCGACAGGAGGAACACTGAAGCTTTCTTT.

The gene calls are TRBV15 and TRBJ2-3; D possibly corresponds to TRBD1 (5 bases). The CDR3 is made up of 16 amino acids. The V gene's germline CDR1 is LNHNV and CDR2 YYDKDF (reference sequence). V lost 1 base to trimming and J lost 0 bases, with 11 bases between them. The CDR3 sequence: CATSRVQASSTDTQYF. The CDR3 DNA follows: TGTGCCACCAGCAGAGTACAGGCGAGTAGCACAGATACGCAGTATTTT.

The rearrangement links TRBV7-9 to TRBJ1-2, with D perhaps TRBD1 (6 bases). Germline-derived CDR1 and CDR2 are SEHNR and FQNEAQ (reference sequence). This CDR3 spans 13 amino acids. Trimming removed 5 bases at V and 4 bases at J, with 11 bases between. CDR3 protein: CASSPRTAYGYTF. The DNA of the CDR3 is TGTGCCAGCAGCCCGAGGACAGCCTATGGCTACACCTTC.

This clone showed up just once. The genes are TRBV27 and TRBJ2-1; 7 bases line up with TRBD1. The CDR3 runs 15 residues. CDR1 MNHEY and CDR2 SMNVEV come from the germline V gene (reference sequence). Losses at the gene ends were 10 bases for V and 0 bases for J; bases not matched to a gene: 9. The CDR3 DNA follows: TGTGCCATCCAAAGACAGGGAAGCTCCTACAATGAGCAGTTCTTC. Translated: CAIQRQGSSYNEQFF.

This rearrangement joins TRBV10-3 to TRBJ1-1; D is possibly TRBD1 (6 bases). The CDR3 extends over 14 amino acids. Trimming shortened V by 2 bases and J by 2 bases, and 9 bases separated the two germline ends. CDR1 and CDR2 (germline): ENHRY, SYGVKD. CDR3 loop: CAISEGQRNTEAFF. For the CDR3, the DNA is TGTGCCATCAGTGAGGGACAGAGAAACACTGAAGCTTTCTTT.